This T cell receptor (beta chain) is from a study of T cell responses to AZD1222 COVID-19 vaccine. On this clone: What it binds is not known.

The V end was cut by 1 base, the J end by 5 bases, with 4 bases between. From germline, CDR1 is DFQATT and CDR2 SNEGSKA (reference sequence). The CDR3 spans 11 residues. Study-wide points: At 160-218 and 743-854, vaccine-associated CD4 TCRs were dominant, and they spanned spike. After two AZD1222 doses, spike-specific TCR breadth and depth rose versus day 0. The donors showed a predominance of white British ancestry and of females, with possible underestimation of clonal diversity.

Measured with immunoSEQ multiplex PCR; TCRdb has only the in-frame clones, and not every one. Of 95,000 to 100,000 clones listed, less than 85% are singletons. Pooling covered second doses at about 4 or about 12 weeks. The TCR originated in an adult who received the AZD1222 COVID-19 vaccine. J is TRBJ2-3 and V is TRBV20-1; D gene uncertain. This specimen was peripheral blood, taken 28 days after the second AZD1222 dose. CDR3 protein: CSARARDTQYF. In DNA form, the CDR3 reads TGCAGTGCTAGAGCCAGAGATACGCAGTATTTT.